The 6 T cell receptor beta chains below all came from one sample that was sequenced in a study of shared clonotypes between healthy human individuals. The assay was immunoSEQ multiplex PCR, and TCRdb's table has in-frame clones only and misses some. The table lists roughly 1,600,000 clones, 98% of them singletons. The sample was naive CD4+ T cells sorted from blood. The sample's subset: CD45RA+ positively selected. The source of these receptors is a man younger than 40 in good health.

The rearrangement links TRBV5-6 to TRBJ2-2; 11 bases are shared with TRBD1. V shed 4 bases, J shed 6 bases, and the junction held 8 bases outside the gene matches. CDR3 length equals 16 residues. Looked up from germline, CDR1 is SGHDT and CDR2 is YYEEEE. The CDR3 sequence: CASSATGTGGSGELFF. CDR3 bases: TGTGCCAGCAGCGCAACCGGGACAGGGGGTTCCGGGGAGCTGTTTTTT.

With regard to this clone: Other nucleotide sequences in the sample specify the same CDR3. J is TRBJ2-7 and V is TRBV28; D is ambiguous. CDR1 is MDHEN, CDR2 SYDVKM, per germline. The V end was cut by 2 bases, the J end by 3 bases, with 5 bases between. This CDR3 region has 12 residues. CDR3 amino acids: CASSLSSYEQYF. CDR3 sequence (DNA): TGTGCCAGCAGTTTAAGTAGCTACGAGCAGTACTTC. Full variable domain (remainder filled in from reference TRBV28 and TRBJ2-7): DVKVTQSSRYLVKRTGEKVFLECVQDMDHENMFWYRQDPGLGLRLIYFSYDVKMKEKGDIPEGYSVSREKKERFSLILESASTNQTSMYLCASSLSSYEQYFGPGTRLTVT.

Comment on this clone: At one boundary the junction diverges from the germline segment, which might be a read error. The CDR3 reads CASSVGSQGYIEQFF. For the CDR3, the DNA is TGTGCCAGCAGCGTAGGCTCCCAGGGGTACATTGAGCAGTTCTTC. The chain combines TRBV9 with TRBJ2-1, with D perhaps matching TRBD1 (6 bases). The CDR3 sequence is 15 residues long. Per germline, CDR1 SGDLS and CDR2 YYNGEE. Drawing the rest from reference TRBV9 and TRBJ2-1, the complete variable domain is DSGVTQTPKHLITATGQRVTLRCSPRSGDLSVYWYQQSLDQGLQFLIQYYNGEERAKGNILERFSAQQFPDLHSELNLSSLELGDSALYFCASSVGSQGYIEQFFGPGTRLTVL.

The rearrangement joins TRBV7-2 to TRBJ1-2; the D is unclear. The V end lost 5 bases, the J end lost 1 base, and 8 bases lay between the germline ends. Germline CDR1 is SGHTA and CDR2 is FQGNSA. This CDR3 region has 13 residues. The CDR3 DNA is TGTGCCAGCAGCCGGACGGGTAACTATGGCTACACCTTC. As protein: CASSRTGNYGYTF.

The sample holds one count of this clone. Other DNA sequences from this sample encode an identical CDR3 as well. The chain carries TRBV18 and TRBJ2-1; 7 positions agree with TRBD1. Germline V gives CDR1 KGHSH, CDR2 LQKENI. Trimming removed 3 bases from V and 3 bases from J; junction bases left unmatched: 2. This CDR3 is 14 amino acids long. Here the CDR3 DNA reads TGTGCCAGCTCACCCGGGACAGACTACAATGAGCAGTTCTTC. Encoded protein: CASSPGTDYNEQFF.

For the CDR3, the DNA is TGTGCCAGCAGTTTATTGAGGACGGACAGGGGGAACACTGAAGCTTTCTTT. It is translated as CASSLLRTDRGNTEAFF. V usage is TRBV27 and J usage is TRBJ1-1; 9 nucleotides line up with TRBD1. This CDR3 is built from 17 residues. V lost 1 base and J lost 1; bases outside the gene matches: 7. CDR1 is MNHEY and CDR2 is SMNVEV in the germline V gene (reference sequence).